The entry below gives a single T cell receptor beta chain sequence along with its context. The sample holds a few counts of this clone. Its cognate antigen has yet to be identified. Within one base of it there is no much larger clone, and no base qualities were kept. All of the isolated RNA was reverse transcribed with the High Capacity cDNA Reverse Transcription Kit, so expressed TCRB transcripts were sequenced. Deep immunoSEQ sequencing was applied to naive, central memory and regulatory T cell samples, giving an average of roughly 3.3 million total reads per sample. After sorted cells were lysed in RLT buffer, RNA was extracted with DNase-treated RNeasy Micro or Mini kits, with the choice depending on cell number. To prevent cross-contamination, every cell subset was processed on its own, while patient and healthy donor samples were processed together. TCRB sequences were amplified from cDNA with the immunoSEQ multiplex PCR, producing 87-bp fragments spanning the CDR3 region. Sequencing of the amplicons was done on the Illumina HiSeq platform. As for the original processing: Synthetic template baselines were used to correct PCR bias computationally, reads within Hamming distance 2 were collapsed, and singletons that could not be merged were discarded. Reads were aligned against IMGT to assign V, D and J genes, CDR3 length and insertions or deletions at six rearrangement sites. Within each subset, clonotype counts were normalized to sorted cell number, after which true diversity and Gini coefficients were computed with the tcR R package. The overlap coefficient, calculated on TCRB nucleotide sequences, was used to measure repertoire sharing. As a proxy for the pre-selection repertoire, out-of-frame TCRB sequences from naive cells were analyzed. Sourced from immuneACCESS, this table was stored by TCRdb with only in-frame sequences that have V and J called. A share of the clones is absent; for the studies checked, an unresolved V gene accounts for under half, and the remainder has no known explanation. The V and J calls and the clone size are those of that table, but D and trimming were determined from the DNA. This sample comprises hundreds of thousands of clones, roughly 15% of them detected only once. Approximately 0.099% of the sample comes from the top ten.

Each donor gave one peripheral blood draw, averaging approximately 0.12 L, which was collected into heparinised tubes. A BD FACSAria II was used to sort naive, central memory, regulatory and stem cell-like memory CD4+ T cells with a panel that included CD45RO, CCR7, CD25, CD127, CD95 and CD27. All sorted populations exceeded 95% purity. Right away, PBMCs were isolated by Lymphoprep density gradient centrifugation and were stained directly, with no culture step. So that batch effects would be minimized, each experiment stained and sorted samples in pairs, pairing one healthy donor with one patient. CDR1 and CDR2 are read off the germline V gene as SGHTS and YDEGEE. V gives up 0 bases and J gives up 4 bases, and the segment between their germline ends measures 8 bases. The CDR3 runs 13 amino acids, cysteine and phenylalanine included. The retained sequence is limited to the CDR3, 39 bases, with the frame set at the first base.

This entry is derived from a study of beta chain features in type 1 diabetes (dated by TCRdb to the late 2010s). Broadly, across the study: Patients and healthy donors did not differ in mean age, gender distribution, total cell number or subset yield. A total of 90 million to 120 million sorted cells were examined across all samples, and a strong correlation was observed between cell number per subset and RNA yield. The study compared TCRB repertoires of sorted circulating CD4+ T cell subsets between recently diagnosed type 1 diabetes patients and matched healthy donors. Regulatory and stem cell-like memory subsets were obtained from only 8 patients and about eight healthy donors, while naive and central memory subsets were obtained from all 28 donors.

What the authors observed across the whole study: Because the HLA sub-analyses included only small numbers of individuals, any influence of HLA type on TCRB rearrangement was left unresolved. Because cDNA was sequenced instead of genomic DNA, highly expressing activated cells could be over-represented, though the groups showed no difference in activation or CD3 levels. Fewer insertions and more nucleotide deletions at VDJ recombination sites were observed in patients with type 1 diabetes, implying thymic rearrangement abnormalities. Shorter templates might have been favored by PCR, but patient and control samples were amplified and corrected together, so both groups would have been affected equally by any skew. A moderate but significant shortening of TCRB CDR3 length was observed in type 1 diabetes patients in all four CD4+ subsets. Naive, central memory and regulatory TCRB repertoires appeared more similar among patients than among healthy donors.

Recombination linked TRBV5-8 to TRBJ2-7; the D gene remains uncertain. The TCR originated in a man aged 18 to 30 in good health. Sample: naive CD4+ T cells from blood. The cell subset or site label for this specimen denotes: true naive CD4+ T cells. The CDR3 amino acid sequence is: CASSLVQFYEQYF. In nucleotide form, the sequence is TGTGCCAGCAGCTTGGTACAGTTTTACGAGCAGTACTTC. This CDR3, with the reference TRBV5-8 and TRBJ2-7 proteins standing in past its ends, gives the full variable domain EAGVTQSPTHLIKTRGQQATLRCSPISGHTSVYWYQQALGLGLQFLLWYDEGEERNRGNFPPRFSGRQFPNYSSELNVNALELEDSALYLCASSLVQFYEQYFGPGTRLTVT.